Sequencing of this TCR beta chain was carried out in a study of cytomegalovirus exposure and HLA in healthy donors. The PCR was carried out with 60 Vbeta primers and 13 Jbeta primers. Profiling relied on immunoSEQ multiplex PCR, and the TCRdb table lists in-frame clones only, not all of them. The sample has roughly 190,000 clones, about 79% seen once; the top ten hold less than 2.5%. In its sample, this clone was seen once. This CDR3 comprises 20 residues. Looked up from germline, CDR1 is SGHVS and CDR2 is FQNEAQ. After removal of 2 bases from V and 4 bases from J, the junction contained 17 bases not matched to a gene.

The receptor comes from a woman aged 45 to 65 in good health and CMV-seronegative. The sample comprised PBMCs. The gene calls are TRBV7-8 and TRBJ2-1; 10 bases are shared with TRBD2. The CDR3 loop reads CASSLFRLAGEGTVYNEQFF. CDR3 DNA sequence: TGTGCCAGCAGCTTATTCCGCCTAGCGGGAGAAGGGACGGTATACAATGAGCAGTTCTTC. Combining the CDR3 with reference TRBV7-8 and TRBJ2-1 gives the whole variable domain GAGVSQSPRYKVAKRGQDVALRCDPISGHVSLFWYQQALGQGPEFLTYFQNEAQLDKSGLPSDRFFAERPEGSVSTLKIQRTQQEDSAVYLCASSLFRLAGEGTVYNEQFFGPGTRLTVL.